The text below deals with one T cell receptor beta chain. The antigen is not known. The CDR3 totals 16 residues. Germline assignment: CDR1 SGHKS and CDR2 YYEKEE (reference sequence). The ends lost 0 bases at V and 0 bases at J; junction bases unmatched: 4. The entry originates in a study of shared clonotypes between healthy human individuals. Whole-study results and caveats: Compared with memory subsets, naive subsets generally had larger estimated richness. Relative to clonotypes present in all four donors, those not shared had lower generation probabilities.

The data were produced by immunoSEQ multiplex PCR, yet TCRdb's version contains in-frame clones alone and is incomplete. The sample yields more than 400,000 clones, roughly 95% seen once. Healthy HIV-negative adults with no recent acute infections or vaccinations were recruited as donors. The sequenced sample consisted of naive CD4+ T cells sorted from blood. Subset of the sample: CD45RA+ positively selected. This TCR was recovered from a woman aged 30 to 39 in good health. The gene calls are TRBV5-5 and TRBJ2-7, with TRBD1 matching over 9 bases. The CDR3 sequence is CASSLAQGANSYEQYF. For the CDR3, the DNA is TGTGCCAGCAGCTTGGCACAGGGGGCAAACTCCTACGAGCAGTACTTC.